Following are 32 T cell receptor beta chains from one sample sequenced in a study of metastatic and nonmetastatic thyroid tumors (dated by TCRdb to the early 2020s). The library was produced with PCR. TCRdb lists the instrument as Illumina HiSeq 4000. In-frame beta chains were kept once TCRdb had trimmed the public reads at Q25 with fastp and called clones with MiXCR. The sample table lists tens of thousands of clones, 15% to 18% of them with a count of one. About 36% of the sample goes to the ten largest clones. None of the patients had been given any treatment before thyroid surgery. Sequences were obtained from blood. Every receptor here comes from a female donor with papillary thyroid cancer or a benign thyroid nodule (not recorded which). Some clones in this sample may be carry-over from other donors' samples.

By share, this clone counts as medium-sized. V and J are TRBV4-1 and TRBJ2-3; D tentatively reads TRBD1 or TRBD2 (6 bases each). V lost 4 bases and J 3 bases, leaving 17 bases between the germline ends. CDR1 is MGHRA and CDR2 is YSYEKL in the germline V gene. The CDR3 has 16 residues. The CDR3 loop is CASSPTLGAGTDTQYF. Written as DNA, the CDR3 is TGCGCCAGCAGCCCGACCCTGGGGGCGGGAACAGATACGCAGTATTTT.

This clone came up many times. This chain uses TRBV20-1 with TRBJ2-2; D may correspond to TRBD1 or TRBD2 (6 bases each). Germline-derived CDR1 and CDR2 are DFQATT and SNEGSKA (reference sequence). V was clipped by 3 bases and J by 1 base, with 12 bases between them. The CDR3 length is 15 residues. The CDR3 sequence: CSARGGHMNTGELFF. CDR3 sequence (DNA): TGCAGTGCTAGGGGGGGACACATGAACACCGGGGAGCTGTTTTTT.

By share, this clone counts as medium-sized. V usage is TRBV4-1 and J usage is TRBJ1-6; 7 bases line up with TRBD1. V shed 4 bases, J shed 7 bases, and the junction held 4 bases outside the gene matches. Per the germline V gene, CDR1 is MGHRA and CDR2 is YSYEKL. This CDR3 has 14 amino acids. DNA of the CDR3: TGCGCCAGCAGCCTCGGACAGGTGAATTCACCCCTCCACTTT. Its protein product is CASSLGQVNSPLHF.

In its sample, this clone was seen many times. The chain uses TRBV28 and TRBJ2-3, with D tentatively TRBD1 (6 bases). The V and J ends lost 2 bases and 1 base respectively, with 13 bases between them. Germline V gives CDR1 MDHEN, CDR2 SYDVKM. CDR3 length: 16 amino acids. CDR3: CASSLIGGQGTDTQYF. The CDR3 nucleotides read TGTGCCAGCAGTTTAATTGGGGGACAAGGCACAGATACGCAGTATTTT.

This clone was picked up many times. The chain uses TRBV25-1 and TRBJ2-3; D possibly corresponds to TRBD2 (6 bases). Trimming took 8 bases from V and 6 from J, leaving 21 bases between them. CDR1 is MGHDK, CDR2 SYGVNS, per germline. This CDR3 region has 15 residues. The CDR3 sequence is CASSPGGPLSDTQYF. CDR3 bases: TGTGCCAGCTCCCCCGGGGGACCCTTATCTGATACGCAGTATTTT. The full variable domain, in which reference TRBV25-1 and TRBJ2-3 provide the parts outside the CDR3, is EADIYQTPRYLVIGTGKKITLECSQTMGHDKMYWYQQDPGMELHLIHYSYGVNSTEKGDLSSESTVSRIRTEHFPLTLESARPSHTSQYLCASSPGGPLSDTQYFGPGTRLTVL.

Comments on this clone: Just one base apart from a much larger clone, this may be a read error. The sample carries other DNA sequences with the same CDR3. The chain employs TRBV7-2 and TRBJ1-5; 7 bases are shared with TRBD1. CDR3 size: 14 residues. The germline V gene has CDR1 SGHTA and CDR2 FQGNSA. Germline trimming cut 9 bases from V and 1 base from J; bases unmatched to any gene: 6. This CDR3 is CASSRGRSNQPQHF. CDR3 DNA: TGTGCCAGTAGCAGGGGGAGGAGCAATCAGCCCCAGCATTTT.

The table lists this clone with a few counts. This chain links TRBV11-2 with TRBJ1-5, with no clear D. The CDR3 has 13 residues. V was cut by 3 bases and J by 7 bases, with 10 bases left in between. Germline CDR1 SGHAT, CDR2 FQNNGV. The chain's CDR3 is CASSLGSGQPQHF. CDR3 DNA: TGTGCCAGCAGCTTGGGATCAGGCCAGCCCCAGCATTTT.

Many counts were recorded for this clone. This chain links TRBV15 with TRBJ1-4, with TRBD1 identical over 7 bases. The CDR3 length is 15 residues. V dropped 0 bases and J dropped 5; count of bases not matched to a gene: 3. The germline CDR1 and CDR2 sequences are LNHNV and YYDKDF (reference sequence). In DNA form, the CDR3 reads TGTGCCACCAGCAGAGACGGGACAGAAAATGAAAAACTGTTTTTT. It encodes CATSRDGTENEKLFF.

This clone rates as medium-sized (0.01 to 0.1%). This chain joins TRBV28 and TRBJ2-1, with 14 bases fitting TRBD2. CDR3 size: 16 residues. The V segment lost 6 bases and the J segment 4 bases; nucleotides outside the gene matches: 5. Germline V gene sequence: CDR1 MDHEN, CDR2 SYDVKM. The CDR3 sequence is CASRMRLAGGYNEQFF. The CDR3 DNA sequence: TGTGCCAGCAGAATGCGACTAGCGGGGGGGTACAATGAGCAGTTCTTC. Variable domain in full (rest from reference TRBV28 and TRBJ2-1): DVKVTQSSRYLVKRTGEKVFLECVQDMDHENMFWYRQDPGLGLRLIYFSYDVKMKEKGDIPEGYSVSREKKERFSLILESASTNQTSMYLCASRMRLAGGYNEQFFGPGTRLTVL.

At least ten counts were recorded for this clone. The chain couples TRBV10-3 to TRBJ2-2; 7 bases match TRBD1. V shed 10 bases, J shed 3 bases, and the junction held 17 bases outside the gene matches. The length of the CDR3 is 17 residues. The germline V gene encodes CDR1 ENHRY and CDR2 SYGVKD. The CDR3 here is CASRAYTLGQHTGELFF. DNA of the CDR3: TGTGCCAGCAGGGCCTACACGCTGGGACAGCACACCGGGGAGCTGTTTTTT.

There are many counts of this clone. The chain employs TRBV29-1 and TRBJ2-3, with 7 positions matching TRBD2. V was clipped by 4 bases and J by 4 bases; unmatched bases: 2. Germline V CDR1 and CDR2: SQVTM, ANQGSEA. This CDR3 is built from 12 residues. CDR3 sequence: CSVGLAPDTQYF. Here the CDR3 DNA reads TGCAGCGTTGGACTAGCCCCAGATACGCAGTATTTT.

This clone was seen at least ten times. A much larger clone is a single base away; this may be a read error. This chain links TRBV10-1 with TRBJ2-7, with TRBD2 identical over 12 bases. This CDR3 spans 16 amino acids. Germline V gene data show CDR1 as WNHNN and CDR2 as SYGVQD (reference sequence). After removal of 1 base from V and 3 bases from J, the junction contained 4 bases not matched to a gene. This CDR3 reads CASSELTSGSFYEQYF. DNA for the CDR3: TGCGCCAGCAGTGAGTTGACTAGCGGGAGTTTCTACGAGCAGTACTTC.

This clone has more than one count but fewer than ten. V usage is TRBV6-1 and J usage is TRBJ2-5; possible D gene TRBD2, 5 bases. Looked up from germline, CDR1 is MNHNS and CDR2 is SASEGT. This CDR3 contains 13 residues. V lost 3 bases and J lost 7, with 12 bases in between. The CDR3 nucleotides read TGTGCCAGCAGTGAGCGCGGAGCGGTGACCCAGTACTTC. Its translation: CASSERGAVTQYF.

This clone was seen many times. This chain uses TRBV7-2 with TRBJ2-1, with D maybe TRBD2 (5 bases). Looked up from germline, CDR1 is SGHTA and CDR2 is FQGNSA. Trimming removed 3 bases from V and 6 bases from J, with 12 bases in between. The CDR3 totals 14 residues. The CDR3 DNA follows: TGTGCCAGCAGCTTTATGAGGGAAAGCAATGAGCAGTTCTTC. Its translation is CASSFMRESNEQFF.

This clone was seen at least ten times. CDR3 protein: CASSHWVAGDPETQYF. The CDR3 DNA sequence: TGTGCCAGCAGCCACTGGGTAGCGGGAGACCCAGAGACCCAGTACTTC. The V gene is TRBV13, the J gene TRBJ2-5, with 9 bases fitting TRBD2. With 5 bases clipped from V and 4 bases from J, the junction kept 11 bases outside the gene matches. The CDR3 extends over 16 amino acids. Germline loops: CDR1 PRHDT, CDR2 FYEKMQ (reference sequence). Looking up the rest from reference TRBV13 and TRBJ2-5 gives the full variable domain: AAGVIQSPRHLIKEKRETATLKCYPIPRHDTVYWYQQGPGQDPQFLISFYEKMQSDKGSIPDRFSAQQFSDYHSELNMSSLELGDSALYFCASSHWVAGDPETQYFGPGTRLLVL.

The rearrangement uses TRBV7-8 and TRBJ1-6, with D hard to call. CDR3 size: 17 residues. Trimming took off 4 bases at V and 5 bases at J, with 18 bases between the two ends. Germline V gene lookup returns CDR1 SGHVS and CDR2 FQNEAQ. The CDR3 sequence: CASSSNAVTNHNSPLHF. CDR3 bases: TGTGCCAGCAGCTCAAATGCCGTTACCAACCATAATTCACCCCTCCACTTT.

This clone was counted at least ten times. The chain joins TRBV28 to TRBJ1-2; possible D gene TRBD1, 6 bases. Trimming took 2 bases from V and 7 from J, leaving 14 bases between them. The CDR3 is 14 amino acids. CDR1 and CDR2 (germline): MDHEN, SYDVKM. CDR3 protein: CASSLGLSRGGYTF. DNA of the CDR3: TGTGCCAGCAGTTTAGGTCTTTCCAGGGGTGGCTACACCTTC.

Sample share makes this clone medium-sized. V is TRBV9 and J is TRBJ2-1; 12 bases map to TRBD2. CDR3 length: 15 residues. Trimming removed 4 bases from V and 6 bases from J; junction bases left unmatched: 5. The germline V gene has CDR1 SGDLS and CDR2 YYNGEE. The CDR3 spells CASSKTSGRSNEQFF. In DNA, the CDR3 is TGTGCCAGCAGCAAAACTAGCGGGAGGTCCAATGAGCAGTTCTTC.

This clone has a count of ten or more. The chain combines TRBV20-1 with TRBJ2-1, with 7 bases fitting TRBD2. The CDR3 covers 16 residues. Trimming at V came to 6 bases and at J to 0 bases, leaving 11 bases not matched to a gene. Germline V gene lookup returns CDR1 DFQATT and CDR2 SNEGSKA (reference sequence). This CDR3 is CSAKPTSAASYNEQFF. CDR3 bases: TGCAGTGCAAAGCCAACTAGCGCTGCCTCCTACAATGAGCAGTTCTTC.

J is TRBJ1-5 and V is TRBV4-3; the D is unclear. Trimming left V 0 bases short and J 5 bases short, with 11 bases between. Germline V gene lookup returns CDR1 LGHNA and CDR2 YSLEER. CDR3 length: 15 residues. The CDR3 spells CASSQDLQPDQPQHF. CDR3 coding DNA: TGCGCCAGCAGCCAAGATCTACAGCCCGATCAGCCCCAGCATTTT.

This clone was observed a few times. The chain recombines TRBV6-6 with TRBJ1-1; 8 bases fit TRBD1. Germline-derived CDR1 and CDR2 are MNHNY and SVGAGI (reference sequence). The CDR3 runs 16 residues. V lost 2 bases and J lost 3; bases outside the gene matches: 8. CDR3 residues: CASSYRWTGPDTEAFF. CDR3 in DNA: TGTGCCAGCAGTTACCGGTGGACAGGGCCGGACACTGAAGCTTTCTTT.

This clone was counted at least ten times. This chain links TRBV20-1 with TRBJ1-2; maybe TRBD1 (5 bases). The CDR3 is 10 amino acids. From germline, CDR1 is DFQATT and CDR2 SNEGSKA (reference sequence). The germline V and J ends were trimmed by 7 bases and 8 bases, with 11 bases remaining between them. The CDR3 here is CSVRGFGYTF. DNA for the CDR3: TGCAGTGTTCGGGGGTTCGGCTACACCTTC.

This clone was found many times. The chain couples TRBV28 to TRBJ2-7; 7 nucleotides line up with TRBD2. The CDR3 totals 14 residues. V trimming: 3 bases; J trimming: 3 bases; junction bases outside the gene matches: 5. Germline CDR1 is MDHEN and CDR2 is SYDVKM. The CDR3 nucleotides are TGTGCCAGCAGTTTTTTAGCGGGTTACTACGAGCAGTACTTC. Amino acid sequence: CASSFLAGYYEQYF. The full variable domain, rest sourced from reference TRBV28 and TRBJ2-7, is DVKVTQSSRYLVKRTGEKVFLECVQDMDHENMFWYRQDPGLGLRLIYFSYDVKMKEKGDIPEGYSVSREKKERFSLILESASTNQTSMYLCASSFLAGYYEQYFGPGTRLTVT.

This clone was counted at least ten times. The gene calls are TRBV5-1 and TRBJ2-7, with 9 bases lining up with TRBD2. Germline loops: CDR1 SGHRS, CDR2 YFSETQ. J lost 0 bases, V lost 4 bases, and 5 bases had no gene match. The CDR3 runs 15 residues. The CDR3 region is CASSRSGGASYEQYF. The CDR3, as DNA: TGCGCCAGCAGCCGTAGCGGGGGCGCCTCCTACGAGCAGTACTTC.

At least ten counts were recorded for this clone. This rearrangement joins TRBV3-1 to TRBJ1-1, with TRBD1 matching 7 bases. Per germline, CDR1 LGHDT and CDR2 YNNKEL (reference sequence). CDR3 length equals 18 residues. The V segment lost 0 bases and the J segment 3 bases; nucleotides outside the gene matches: 13. CDR3 residues: CASSQDLRDSRGDTEAFF. The CDR3 region has the DNA TGTGCCAGCAGCCAAGATCTCCGGGACAGTCGAGGGGACACTGAAGCTTTCTTT.

This clone was detected many times. The chain joins TRBV2 to TRBJ2-5; D unresolved. Germline assignment: CDR1 SNHLY and CDR2 FYNNEI. This CDR3 is 14 amino acids long. V lost 4 bases, J lost 9 bases, and 18 bases lay in between. CDR3 region: CASSALPREVPQYF. The CDR3 coding sequence is TGTGCCAGCAGTGCCCTACCAAGAGAGGTGCCCCAGTACTTC.

This chain joins TRBV7-9 and TRBJ2-5, with 9 bases aligning to TRBD2. J was trimmed by 7 bases and V by 5 bases; bases with no gene match: 17. The CDR3 extends over 17 amino acids. Germline lookup yields CDR1 SEHNR and CDR2 FQNEAQ (reference sequence). CDR3 DNA sequence: TGTGCCAGCAGCCCCAAGGTGCGACTAGCGGCTCGCGGGACCCAGTACTTC. Amino acids: CASSPKVRLAARGTQYF.

This clone was detected many times. The chain is built from TRBV14 and TRBJ2-5; D ambiguous. Germline CDR1 and CDR2: SGHDN and FVKESK. With 0 bases removed from V and 5 bases from J, the gap between germline ends came to 13 bases. CDR3 length equals 15 residues. CDR3: CASSQDPPYRETQYF. As DNA, the CDR3 is TGTGCCAGCAGCCAAGATCCCCCCTACCGCGAGACCCAGTACTTC.

This clone came up many times. The gene calls are TRBV2 and TRBJ1-2; TRBD1 aligns across 9 bases. Germline V gene sequence: CDR1 SNHLY, CDR2 FYNNEI. Germline trimming cut 6 bases from V and 3 bases from J; bases unmatched to any gene: 8. This CDR3 has 15 amino acids. The CDR3 sequence is CASSGGQGGDYGYTF. The CDR3 DNA reads as TGTGCCAGCAGCGGGGGACAGGGCGGGGACTATGGCTACACCTTC. Complete variable domain (other parts from reference TRBV2 and TRBJ1-2): EPEVTQTPSHQVTQMGQEVILRCVPISNHLYFYWYRQILGQKVEFLVSFYNNEISEKSEIFDDQFSVERPDGSNFTLKIRSTKLEDSAMYFCASSGGQGGDYGYTFGSGTRLTVV.

This clone was seen many times. This chain links TRBV12-5 with TRBJ2-5, with no clear D. V lost 1 base and J 1 base, leaving 10 bases between the germline ends. CDR1 is LGHNT and CDR2 is FRNRAP in the germline V gene. The CDR3 extends over 15 amino acids. CDR3 protein: CASGLGRAVQETQYF. The CDR3 region has the DNA TGTGCTAGTGGTTTGGGGCGCGCAGTCCAAGAGACCCAGTACTTC.

By share, this clone counts as medium-sized. The chain is built from TRBV27 and TRBJ1-6; a weak D match, TRBD1 (6 bases). Germline V gene data show CDR1 as MNHEY and CDR2 as SMNVEV (reference sequence). Trimming cost V 5 bases and J 0 bases, with 14 bases left between them. This CDR3 is built from 17 residues. The DNA of the CDR3 is TGTGCCAGCAGTCCCGGACAGATTTTCTCCTATAATTCACCCCTCCACTTT. It yields the protein CASSPGQIFSYNSPLHF.

This clone was picked up many times. The J gene is TRBJ2-3, the V gene TRBV12-3 or TRBV12-4; no definite D call. V was cut by 5 bases and J by 2 bases, with 8 bases left in between. This CDR3 has 13 amino acids. This CDR3 reads CASSMADTDTQYF. The CDR3 DNA reads TGTGCCAGCAGTATGGCGGACACAGATACGCAGTATTTT.